The text below deals with one TCR beta chain. The antigen is unknown. This sample is drawn from a study of T-cell memory formation after mild COVID-19. Points from the study as a whole: Day 15 to 85 contracting clones showed balanced CD4/CD8; later expanders leaned CD4+. Clones that contracted clustered mainly in CM and EM if CD4+ and in EMRA if CD8+.

TCRdb re-called the 5' RACE reads with MiXCR, one entry per CDR3 protein. This table has about 250,000 distinct CDR3 sequences, 16% appearing once. This clonotype originated in a man in his late teens or twenties who had mild COVID-19 (a few samples of this study predate the infection). Cell type and time point are not known. The sample was PBMCs or a T cell subset sorted from them (not recorded which).

The CDR3 DNA is TGTGCCAGCAACAAAGGGTCTGTTGACAGGAGGTTGGATGAGCAGTTCTTC. It yields the protein CASNKGSVDRRLDEQFF. The chain recombines TRBV7-2 with TRBJ2-1, with D tentatively TRBD1 (6 bases). V was shortened by 7 bases and J by 8 bases, with 27 bases between the two germline ends. Germline CDR1 SGHTA, CDR2 FQGNSA. The CDR3 sequence is 17 residues long. Complete variable domain (other parts from reference TRBV7-2 and TRBJ2-1): GAGVSQSPSNKVTEKGKDVELRCDPISGHTALYWYRQSLGQGLEFLIYFQGNSAPDKSGLPSDRFSAERTGGSVSTLTIQRTQQEDSAVYLCASNKGSVDRRLDEQFFGPGTRLTVL.